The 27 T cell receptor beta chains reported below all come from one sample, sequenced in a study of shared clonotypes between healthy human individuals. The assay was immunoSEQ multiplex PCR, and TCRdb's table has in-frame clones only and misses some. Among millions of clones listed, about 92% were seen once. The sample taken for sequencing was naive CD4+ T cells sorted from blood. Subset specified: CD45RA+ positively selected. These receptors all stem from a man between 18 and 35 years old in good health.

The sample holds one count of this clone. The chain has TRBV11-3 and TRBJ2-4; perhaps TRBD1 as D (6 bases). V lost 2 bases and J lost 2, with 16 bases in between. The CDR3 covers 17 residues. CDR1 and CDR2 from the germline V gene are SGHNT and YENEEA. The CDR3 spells CASSLIPGDKTKNIQYF. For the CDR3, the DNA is TGTGCCAGCAGCTTAATCCCAGGGGACAAAACCAAAAACATTCAGTACTTC.

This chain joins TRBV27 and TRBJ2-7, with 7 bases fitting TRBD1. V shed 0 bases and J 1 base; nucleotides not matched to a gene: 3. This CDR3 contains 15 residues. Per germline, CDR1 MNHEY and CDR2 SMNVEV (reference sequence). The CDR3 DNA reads TGTGCCAGCAGTTTATCCCGGGACAGATCCTACGAGCAGTACTTC. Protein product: CASSLSRDRSYEQYF.

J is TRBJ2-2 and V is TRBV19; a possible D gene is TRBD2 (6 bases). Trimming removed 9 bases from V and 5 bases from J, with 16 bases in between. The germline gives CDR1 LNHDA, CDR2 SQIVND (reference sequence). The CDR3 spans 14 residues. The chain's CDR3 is CASAREARTGELFF. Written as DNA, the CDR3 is TGTGCCAGCGCTAGGGAGGCTAGAACCGGGGAGCTGTTTTTT.

As DNA, the CDR3 is TGTGCCAGCTCGACGGGGGGGGGCTATGGCTACACCTTC. Its translation is CASSTGGGYGYTF. The chain is built from TRBV6-4 and TRBJ1-2; D may be TRBD1 (5 bases). V lost 8 bases, J lost 4 bases, and 14 bases lay in between. The CDR3 has 13 amino acids. CDR1 and CDR2 from the germline V gene are MRHNA and SNTAGT.

The CDR3 loop is CASSPIGRTETQYF. The CDR3, as DNA: TGTGCCAGCAGCCCTATTGGCAGGACTGAGACCCAGTACTTC. V is TRBV7-8 and J is TRBJ2-5; the D gene is possibly TRBD2 (5 bases). The CDR3 runs to 14 residues. The germline V and J ends were trimmed by 5 bases and 5 bases, with 15 bases remaining between them. CDR1 is SGHVS, CDR2 FQNEAQ, per germline.

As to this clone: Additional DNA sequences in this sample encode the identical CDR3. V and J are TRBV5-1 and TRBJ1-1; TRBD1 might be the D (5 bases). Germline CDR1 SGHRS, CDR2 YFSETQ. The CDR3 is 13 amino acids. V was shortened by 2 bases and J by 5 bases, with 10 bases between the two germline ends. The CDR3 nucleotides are TGCGCCAGCAGCTTCCAGGGAGAAACTGAAGCTTTCTTT. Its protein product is CASSFQGETEAFF.

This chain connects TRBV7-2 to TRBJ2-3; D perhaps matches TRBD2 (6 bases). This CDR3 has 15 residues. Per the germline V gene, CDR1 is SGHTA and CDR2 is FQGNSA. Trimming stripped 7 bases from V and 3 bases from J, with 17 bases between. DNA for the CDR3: TGTGCCAGCACCCTTCAAGGTGGGGGGACAGATACGCAGTATTTT. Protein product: CASTLQGGGTDTQYF.

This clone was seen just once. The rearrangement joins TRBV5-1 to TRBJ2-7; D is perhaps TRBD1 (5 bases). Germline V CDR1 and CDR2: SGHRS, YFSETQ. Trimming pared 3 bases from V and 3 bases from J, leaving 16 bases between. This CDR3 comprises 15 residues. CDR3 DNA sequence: TGCGCCAGCAGCTCAGCCTTTGGGGCCGGCTACGAGCAGTACTTC. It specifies CASSSAFGAGYEQYF.

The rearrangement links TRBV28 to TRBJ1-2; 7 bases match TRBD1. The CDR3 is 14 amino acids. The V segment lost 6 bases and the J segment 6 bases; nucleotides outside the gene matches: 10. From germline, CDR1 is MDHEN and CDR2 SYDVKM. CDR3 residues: CASSLQATGHGYTF. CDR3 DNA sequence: TGTGCCAGCAGCCTCCAGGCGACAGGGCATGGCTACACCTTC.

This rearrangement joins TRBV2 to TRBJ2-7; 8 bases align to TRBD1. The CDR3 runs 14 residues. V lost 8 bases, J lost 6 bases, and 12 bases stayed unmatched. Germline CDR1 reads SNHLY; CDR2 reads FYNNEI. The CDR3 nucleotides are TGTGCCAGCGATATCGACAGGGGAGGCTCCGAGCAGTACTTC. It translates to CASDIDRGGSEQYF.

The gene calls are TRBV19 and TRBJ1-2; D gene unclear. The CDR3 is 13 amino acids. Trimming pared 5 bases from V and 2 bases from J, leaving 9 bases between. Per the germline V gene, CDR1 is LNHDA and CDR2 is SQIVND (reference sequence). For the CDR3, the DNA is TGTGCCAGTAGTTCTAGACCCAACTATGGCTACACCTTC. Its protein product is CASSSRPNYGYTF.

CDR3 sequence: CASSLGTGPINYGYTF. The CDR3 bases are TGTGCCAGCAGCCTGGGTACAGGACCCATTAACTATGGCTACACCTTC. The chain combines TRBV9 with TRBJ1-2; weak D call: TRBD1 (5 bases). This CDR3 contains 16 residues. V lost 4 bases to trimming and J lost 1 base, with 17 bases between them. The V gene's germline CDR1 is SGDLS and CDR2 YYNGEE.

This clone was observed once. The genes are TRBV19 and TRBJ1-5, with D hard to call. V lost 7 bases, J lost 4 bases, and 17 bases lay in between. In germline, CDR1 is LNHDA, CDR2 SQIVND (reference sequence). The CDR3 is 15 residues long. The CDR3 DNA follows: TGTGCCAGTAACCCGCCGGGGTTGGGTAATCAGCCCCAGCATTTT. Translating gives CASNPPGLGNQPQHF.

CDR3 sequence: CASSKGLAGVYAEQYF. The CDR3 coding sequence is TGTGCCAGCAGCAAGGGACTAGCGGGAGTATATGCCGAGCAGTACTTC. The chain carries TRBV11-3 and TRBJ2-7; 14 bases match TRBD2. CDR3 length: 16 amino acids. From germline, CDR1 is SGHNT and CDR2 YENEEA. V shed 5 bases, J shed 6 bases, and the junction held 9 bases outside the gene matches.

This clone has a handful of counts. CDR3 sequence (DNA): TGTGCCTGGAGCGGGAAGTTAAATCAGCCCCAGCATTTT. As protein: CAWSGKLNQPQHF. The chain links TRBV30 to TRBJ1-5; the D is unclear. Trimming stripped 3 bases from V and 4 bases from J, with 10 bases between. CDR3 length equals 13 residues. CDR1 is GTSNPN, CDR2 SVGIG, per germline (reference sequence).

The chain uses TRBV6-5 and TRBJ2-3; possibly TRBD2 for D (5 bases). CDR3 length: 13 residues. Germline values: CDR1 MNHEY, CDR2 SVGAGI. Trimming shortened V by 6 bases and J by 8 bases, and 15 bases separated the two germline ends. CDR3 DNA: TGTGCCAGCAGCTCACTAGGTGCAGCTACGCAGTATTTT. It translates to CASSSLGAATQYF.

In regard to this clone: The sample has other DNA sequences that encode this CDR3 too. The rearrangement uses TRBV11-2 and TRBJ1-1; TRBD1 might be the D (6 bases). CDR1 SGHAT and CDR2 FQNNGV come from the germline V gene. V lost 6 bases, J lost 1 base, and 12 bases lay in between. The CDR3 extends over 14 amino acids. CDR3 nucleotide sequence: TGTGCCAGCAGTTACCAACAGGGGAACACTGAAGCTTTCTTT. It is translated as CASSYQQGNTEAFF. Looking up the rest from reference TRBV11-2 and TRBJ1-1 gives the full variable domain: EAGVAQSPRYKIIEKRQSVAFWCNPISGHATLYWYQQILGQGPKLLIQFQNNGVVDDSQLPKDRFSAERLKGVDSTLKIQPAKLEDSAVYLCASSYQQGNTEAFFGQGTRLTVV.

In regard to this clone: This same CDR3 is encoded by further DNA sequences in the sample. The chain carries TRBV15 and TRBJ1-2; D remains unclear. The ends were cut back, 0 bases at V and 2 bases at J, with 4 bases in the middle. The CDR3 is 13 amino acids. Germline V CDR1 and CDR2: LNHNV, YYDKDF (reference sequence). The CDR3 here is CATSRDYNYGYTF. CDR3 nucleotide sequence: TGTGCCACCAGCAGAGATTACAACTATGGCTACACCTTC.

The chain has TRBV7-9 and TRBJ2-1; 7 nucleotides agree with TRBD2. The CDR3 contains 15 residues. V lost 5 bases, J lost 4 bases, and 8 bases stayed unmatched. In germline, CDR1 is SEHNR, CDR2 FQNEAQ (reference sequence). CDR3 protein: CASSLVAGVYNEQFF. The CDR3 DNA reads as TGTGCCAGCAGCCTTGTAGCGGGTGTATACAATGAGCAGTTCTTC.

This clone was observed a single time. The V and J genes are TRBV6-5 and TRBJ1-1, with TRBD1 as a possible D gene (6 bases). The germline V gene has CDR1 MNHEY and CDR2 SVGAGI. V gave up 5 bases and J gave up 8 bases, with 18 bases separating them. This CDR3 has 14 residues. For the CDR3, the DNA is TGTGCCAGCAGTCGCCCAGGGACACCGAGCGAAGCTTTCTTT. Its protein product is CASSRPGTPSEAFF.

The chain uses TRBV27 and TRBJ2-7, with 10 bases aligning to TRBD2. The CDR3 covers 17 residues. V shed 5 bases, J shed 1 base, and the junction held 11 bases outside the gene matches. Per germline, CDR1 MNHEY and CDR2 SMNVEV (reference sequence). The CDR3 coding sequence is TGTGCCAGCAGTCCCTCACTAGCGGGAATAGGGTCCTACGAGCAGTACTTC. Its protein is CASSPSLAGIGSYEQYF.

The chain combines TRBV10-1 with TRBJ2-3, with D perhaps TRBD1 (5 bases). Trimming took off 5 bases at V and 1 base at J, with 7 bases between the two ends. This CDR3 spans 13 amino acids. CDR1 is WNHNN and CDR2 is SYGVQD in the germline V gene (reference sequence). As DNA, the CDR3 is TGCGCCAGCAGTAAACAGGGCACAGATACGCAGTATTTT. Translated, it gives CASSKQGTDTQYF.

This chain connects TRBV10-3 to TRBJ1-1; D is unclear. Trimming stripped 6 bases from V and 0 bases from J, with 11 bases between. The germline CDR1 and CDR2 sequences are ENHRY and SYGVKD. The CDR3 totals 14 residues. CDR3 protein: CAISQDLMNTEAFF. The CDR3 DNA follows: TGTGCCATCAGCCAGGACCTAATGAACACTGAAGCTTTCTTT.

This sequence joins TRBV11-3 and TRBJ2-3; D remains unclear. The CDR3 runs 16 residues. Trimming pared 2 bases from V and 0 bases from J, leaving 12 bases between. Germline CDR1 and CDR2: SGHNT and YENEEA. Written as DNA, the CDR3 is TGTGCCAGCAGCTTATGGGTCACTACTAGCACAGATACGCAGTATTTT. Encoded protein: CASSLWVTTSTDTQYF.

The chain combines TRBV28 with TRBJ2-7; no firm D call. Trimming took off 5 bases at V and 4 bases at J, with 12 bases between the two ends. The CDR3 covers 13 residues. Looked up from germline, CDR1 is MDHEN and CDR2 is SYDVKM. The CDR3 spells CASSPPPLYEQYF. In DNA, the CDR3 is TGTGCCAGCAGTCCCCCCCCATTATACGAGCAGTACTTC.

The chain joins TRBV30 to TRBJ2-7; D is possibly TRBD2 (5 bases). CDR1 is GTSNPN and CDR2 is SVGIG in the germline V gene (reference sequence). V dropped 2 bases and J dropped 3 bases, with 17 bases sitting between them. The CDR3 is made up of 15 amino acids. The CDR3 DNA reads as TGTGCCTGGAGTCCCCAGGTAGGGAGAGTCTACGAGCAGTACTTC. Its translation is CAWSPQVGRVYEQYF.

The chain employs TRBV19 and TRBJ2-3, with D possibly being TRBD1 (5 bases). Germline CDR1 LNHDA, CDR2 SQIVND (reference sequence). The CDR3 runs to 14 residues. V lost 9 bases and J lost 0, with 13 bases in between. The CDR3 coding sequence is TGTGCCAGCAGGCCTAGGGGAAGCACAGATACGCAGTATTTT. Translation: CASRPRGSTDTQYF.